This T cell receptor (beta chain) was recovered during a study of patients and donors after allogeneic stem cell transplantation. Each CDR3 protein gets one entry after TCRdb re-called the RT-PCR reads with MiXCR. Of some 60,000 distinct CDR3 sequences in the sample, 13% were seen once. This clonotype was counted a few times. This CDR3 spans 15 amino acids. V lost 2 bases and J lost 6, with 14 bases in between. The germline V gene has CDR1 WNHNN and CDR2 SYGVQD (reference sequence). The chain employs TRBV10-1 and TRBJ1-5, with D possibly TRBD1 on 5 matching bases. The sample was blood, either unsorted or a sorted T cell fraction (not recorded which). This clonotype originated in a human donor who was either an allogeneic HSCT recipient or a stem cell or donor lymphocyte infusion donor (not recorded which). It is not recorded whose cells these are; they may come from a transplant donor. In DNA, the CDR3 is TGCGCCAGCAGTGAGCTGGGGGAAGTGGGTCAGCCCCAGCATTTT. Translation gives CASSELGEVGQPQHF.